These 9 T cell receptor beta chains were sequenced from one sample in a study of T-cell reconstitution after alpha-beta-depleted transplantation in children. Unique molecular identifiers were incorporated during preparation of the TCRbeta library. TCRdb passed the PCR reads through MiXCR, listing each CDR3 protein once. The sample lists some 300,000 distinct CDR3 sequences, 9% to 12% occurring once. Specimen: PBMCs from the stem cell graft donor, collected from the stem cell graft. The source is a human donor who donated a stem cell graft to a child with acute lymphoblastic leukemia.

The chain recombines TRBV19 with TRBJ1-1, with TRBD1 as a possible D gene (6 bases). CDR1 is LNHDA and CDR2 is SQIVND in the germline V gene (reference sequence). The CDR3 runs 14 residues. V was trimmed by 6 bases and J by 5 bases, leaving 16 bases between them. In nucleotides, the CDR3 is TGTGCCAGTAGCCCCCGGCAGGGGAGAACTGAAGCTTTCTTT. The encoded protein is CASSPRQGRTEAFF. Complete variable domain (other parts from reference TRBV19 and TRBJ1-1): DGGITQSPKYLFRKEGQNVTLSCEQNLNHDAMYWYRQDPGQGLRLIYYSQIVNDFQKGDIAEGYSVSREKKESFPLTVTSAQKNPTAFYLCASSPRQGRTEAFFGQGTRLTVV.

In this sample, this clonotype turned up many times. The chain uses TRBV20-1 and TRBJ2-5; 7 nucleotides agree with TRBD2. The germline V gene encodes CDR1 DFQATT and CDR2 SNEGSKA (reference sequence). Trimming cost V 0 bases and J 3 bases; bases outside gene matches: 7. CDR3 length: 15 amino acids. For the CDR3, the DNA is TGCAGTGCTAGAGATACGTGGAGCGGGAAAGAGACCCAGTACTTC. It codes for CSARDTWSGKETQYF.

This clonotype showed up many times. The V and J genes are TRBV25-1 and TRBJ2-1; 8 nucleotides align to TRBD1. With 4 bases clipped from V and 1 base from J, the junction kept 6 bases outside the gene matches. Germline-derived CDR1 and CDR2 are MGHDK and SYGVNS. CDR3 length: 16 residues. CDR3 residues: CASSVGQGGSYNEQFF. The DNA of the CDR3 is TGTGCCAGCAGTGTCGGACAGGGAGGTTCCTACAATGAGCAGTTCTTC.

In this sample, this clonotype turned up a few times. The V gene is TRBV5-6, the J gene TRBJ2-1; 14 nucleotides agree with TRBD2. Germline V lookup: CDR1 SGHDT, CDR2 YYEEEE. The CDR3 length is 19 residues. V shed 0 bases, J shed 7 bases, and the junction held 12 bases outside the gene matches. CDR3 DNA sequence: TGTGCCAGCAGCTTGGACGACAGGGGGACTAGCGGGAGCCGGAATGAGCAGTTCTTC. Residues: CASSLDDRGTSGSRNEQFF.

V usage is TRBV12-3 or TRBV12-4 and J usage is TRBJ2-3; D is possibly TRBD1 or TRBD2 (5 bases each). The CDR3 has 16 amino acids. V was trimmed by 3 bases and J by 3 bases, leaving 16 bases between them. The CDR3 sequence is CASSFLTWGSTDTQYF. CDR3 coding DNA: TGTGCCAGCAGTTTTCTTACTTGGGGGAGTACAGATACGCAGTATTTT.

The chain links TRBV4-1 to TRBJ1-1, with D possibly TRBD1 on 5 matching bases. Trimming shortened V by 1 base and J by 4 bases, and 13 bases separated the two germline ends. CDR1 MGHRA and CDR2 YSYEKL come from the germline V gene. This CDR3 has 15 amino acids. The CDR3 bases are TGCGCCAGCAGCCAAGGGGGGGACGGTTTCACTGAAGCTTTCTTT. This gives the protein CASSQGGDGFTEAFF.

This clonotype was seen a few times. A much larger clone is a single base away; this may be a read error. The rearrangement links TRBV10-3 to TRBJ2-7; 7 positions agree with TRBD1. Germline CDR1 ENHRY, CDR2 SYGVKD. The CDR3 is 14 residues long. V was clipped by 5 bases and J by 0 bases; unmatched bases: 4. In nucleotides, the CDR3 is TGTGCCATCAGTTCGACAGGGAGCTCCTACGAGCAGTACTTC. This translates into CAISSTGSSYEQYF.

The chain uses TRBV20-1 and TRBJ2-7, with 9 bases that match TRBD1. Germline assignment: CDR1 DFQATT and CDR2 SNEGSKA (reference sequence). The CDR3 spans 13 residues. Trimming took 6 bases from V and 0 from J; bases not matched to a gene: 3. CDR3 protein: CSARDRVSYEQYF. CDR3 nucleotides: TGCAGTGCAAGGGACAGGGTCTCCTACGAGCAGTACTTC.

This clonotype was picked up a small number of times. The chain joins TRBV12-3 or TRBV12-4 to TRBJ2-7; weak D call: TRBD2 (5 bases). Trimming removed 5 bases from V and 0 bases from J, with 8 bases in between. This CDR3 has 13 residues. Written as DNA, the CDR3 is TGTGCCAGCAGTAGCGGTCACTCCTACGAGCAGTACTTC. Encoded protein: CASSSGHSYEQYF.